The next 23 T cell receptor beta chains were all read from a single sample in a study of cytomegalovirus exposure and HLA in healthy donors. Primers: 60 Vbeta forward and 13 Jbeta reverse. The method was immunoSEQ multiplex PCR; TCRdb's version includes in-frame clones alone and lacks a portion of them. The sample holds about 150,000 clones, 75% to 90% seen once. Sequencing was carried out using PBMCs. The receptors come from a boy aged 2 to 10 in good health and CMV-seronegative.

The genes are TRBV27 and TRBJ2-7, with TRBD2 identical over 10 bases. Trimming at V came to 1 base and at J to 3 bases, leaving 12 bases not matched to a gene. This CDR3 has 18 amino acids. Looked up from germline, CDR1 is MNHEY and CDR2 is SMNVEV (reference sequence). The CDR3 bases are TGTGCCAGCAGTTTATATTACCCTAGCGGGAGCAAGGGCTACGAGCAGTACTTC. Translated: CASSLYYPSGSKGYEQYF.

In this sample, this clone turned up a few times. The chain is built from TRBV19 and TRBJ1-2, with TRBD1 as a possible D gene (6 bases). Germline-derived CDR1 and CDR2 are LNHDA and SQIVND (reference sequence). The length of the CDR3 is 13 residues. Trimming left V 10 bases short and J 4 bases short, with 16 bases between. CDR3 DNA sequence: TGTGCCACCTTCGGGACACAAACCTATGGCTACACCTTC. Its translation: CATFGTQTYGYTF.

The V gene is TRBV19, the J gene TRBJ1-2, with a possible D match to TRBD1 (5 bases). Germline CDR1 reads LNHDA; CDR2 reads SQIVND (reference sequence). Trimming cost V 4 bases and J 4 bases, with 10 bases left between them. The CDR3 consists of 13 residues. The CDR3 reads CASSKAGLYGYTF. The CDR3 DNA reads as TGTGCCAGTAGTAAGGCAGGGCTCTATGGCTACACCTTC.

The V and J genes are TRBV6-1 and TRBJ1-4, with TRBD1 as a possible D gene (6 bases). The CDR3 has 15 residues. Germline lookup yields CDR1 MNHNS and CDR2 SASEGT. The ends were cut back, 2 bases at V and 10 bases at J, with 17 bases in the middle. The DNA for the CDR3 is TGTGCCAGCAGTGAACGACTACAGGGAAGAGGAAAACTGTTTTTT. It encodes CASSERLQGRGKLFF.

This chain uses TRBV6-5 with TRBJ1-4; a possible D gene is TRBD1 (5 bases). Deletions cut 4 bases from V and 7 bases from J, with 7 bases between. CDR1 and CDR2 (germline): MNHEY, SVGAGI. This CDR3 region has 12 residues. The CDR3: CASSWGGEKLFF. For the CDR3, the DNA is TGTGCCAGCAGTTGGGGGGGTGAAAAACTGTTTTTT.

This clone was counted only a few times. The chain is built from TRBV7-2 and TRBJ2-1; 16 bases line up with TRBD2. Germline loops: CDR1 SGHTA, CDR2 FQGNSA. CDR3 length: 19 residues. Trimming removed 3 bases from V and 0 bases from J; junction bases left unmatched: 5. CDR3 coding DNA: TGTGCCAGCAGCTTGGGACTAGCGGGAGGGCGGAGCTCCTACAATGAGCAGTTCTTC. Protein product: CASSLGLAGGRSSYNEQFF.

This chain uses TRBV30 with TRBJ2-5; D is ambiguous. CDR3 length: 11 residues. V was shortened by 4 bases and J by 1 base, with 4 bases between the two germline ends. CDR1 GTSNPN and CDR2 SVGIG come from the germline V gene (reference sequence). The CDR3 loop is CAWTVQETQYF. Written as DNA, the CDR3 is TGTGCCTGGACAGTCCAAGAGACCCAGTACTTC.

The chain couples TRBV27 to TRBJ2-5; 15 bases line up with TRBD2. From germline, CDR1 is MNHEY and CDR2 SMNVEV (reference sequence). This CDR3 has 17 residues. The trim removed 1 base at V and 5 bases at J, leaving 5 bases unmatched. Written as DNA, the CDR3 is TGTGCCAGCAGTTTATTGGGACTAGCGGGAGGACAGGAGACCCAGTACTTC. This gives the protein CASSLLGLAGGQETQYF.

This clone appeared once. The chain couples TRBV30 to TRBJ2-5, with TRBD2 matching over 11 bases. CDR1 is GTSNPN, CDR2 SVGIG, per germline (reference sequence). The ends lost 5 bases at V and 5 bases at J; junction bases unmatched: 7. This CDR3 has 14 amino acids. CDR3 nucleotides: TGTGCCTGGGGGGTAGCGGGGGGGCTGGAGACCCAGTACTTC. This sequence encodes CAWGVAGGLETQYF.

The rearrangement links TRBV30 to TRBJ2-3; 8 positions agree with TRBD1. This CDR3 region has 15 residues. The trim removed 0 bases at V and 2 bases at J, leaving 4 bases unmatched. Looked up from germline, CDR1 is GTSNPN and CDR2 is SVGIG (reference sequence). The CDR3 nucleotides are TGTGCCTGGAGTGTATGGACAGGGCTCACAGATACGCAGTATTTT. Protein product: CAWSVWTGLTDTQYF.

This clone was picked up a small number of times. V gene TRBV27 combines with J gene TRBJ2-1, with a tentative D call TRBD2 (5 bases). The ends were cut back, 2 bases at V and 2 bases at J, with 13 bases in the middle. Germline V CDR1 and CDR2: MNHEY, SMNVEV (reference sequence). This CDR3 comprises 16 residues. In DNA form, the CDR3 reads TGTGCCAGCAGTTTACACCGGGATCTTCCCTACAATGAGCAGTTCTTC. Translating gives CASSLHRDLPYNEQFF.

V usage is TRBV2 and J usage is TRBJ2-6, with 7 bases fitting TRBD1. The CDR3 length is 18 residues. V lost 6 bases to trimming and J lost 1 base; unmatched junction nucleotides: 12. The V gene's germline CDR1 is SNHLY and CDR2 FYNNEI. CDR3 sequence reads: CASSKDRVLLSGANVLTF. CDR3 coding DNA: TGTGCCAGCAGCAAAGACAGGGTTCTTCTGTCTGGGGCCAACGTCCTGACTTTC.

This clone was seen only once. The V gene is TRBV28, the J gene TRBJ1-1; D not resolved. The CDR3 runs 13 residues. The germline V gene has CDR1 MDHEN and CDR2 SYDVKM. The V end lost 4 bases, the J end lost 0 bases, and 6 bases lay between the germline ends. The CDR3 region has the DNA TGTGCCAGCAGTTCCCCTATGAACACTGAAGCTTTCTTT. Residues: CASSSPMNTEAFF.

The chain carries TRBV10-3 and TRBJ2-1, with 7 bases aligning to TRBD1. The CDR3 loop spans 15 amino acids. V lost 3 bases and J lost 7; bases outside the gene matches: 9. Germline V lookup: CDR1 ENHRY, CDR2 SYGVKD. This CDR3 is CAISESRQGWNEQFF. CDR3 nucleotide sequence: TGTGCCATCAGTGAATCCCGACAGGGTTGGAATGAGCAGTTCTTC.

The chain is built from TRBV6-5 and TRBJ2-1, with D unresolved. The CDR3 consists of 11 residues. Looked up from germline, CDR1 is MNHEY and CDR2 is SVGAGI. Trimming removed 6 bases from V and 5 bases from J, with 5 bases in between. The CDR3 DNA follows: TGTGCCAGCAGCAGAAACAATGAGCAGTTCTTC. This gives the protein CASSRNNEQFF.

The genes are TRBV7-3 and TRBJ2-3, with 11 bases fitting TRBD1. V was pared by 2 bases and J by 5 bases, with 0 bases of the junction left unmatched. Germline CDR1 and CDR2: SGHTA and FQGTGA. This CDR3 spans 14 amino acids. The DNA of the CDR3 is TGTGCCAGCAGCTTAGGGACAGGGGGAGATACGCAGTATTTT. This translates into CASSLGTGGDTQYF.

In DNA, the CDR3 is TGTGCCAGCAGCTCCGAACCGGAGGCCGAAGCTTTCTTT. It encodes CASSSEPEAEAFF. The chain carries TRBV5-4 and TRBJ1-1; D remains unclear. Between the trimmed V and J ends, which lost 3 bases and 8 bases, there was a span of 14 bases. Germline loops: CDR1 SGHNT, CDR2 YYREEE (reference sequence). The CDR3 covers 13 residues. Full variable domain (rest looked up from reference TRBV5-4 and TRBJ1-1): ETGVTQSPTHLIKTRGQQVTLRCSSQSGHNTVSWYQQALGQGPQFIFQYYREEENGRGNFPPRFSGLQFPNYSSELNVNALELDDSALYLCASSSEPEAEAFFGQGTRLTVV.

The V gene is TRBV7-2, the J gene TRBJ2-5, with TRBD1 as a possible D gene (6 bases). V shed 6 bases and J shed 5 bases, with 22 bases lying between them. This CDR3 region has 16 residues. Germline V gene lookup returns CDR1 SGHTA and CDR2 FQGNSA. CDR3 residues: CASRPQGQGRGETQYF. The DNA of the CDR3 is TGTGCCAGCAGACCTCAGGGGCAGGGGCGCGGGGAGACCCAGTACTTC. The full variable domain, rest sourced from reference TRBV7-2 and TRBJ2-5, is GAGVSQSPSNKVTEKGKDVELRCDPISGHTALYWYRQSLGQGLEFLIYFQGNSAPDKSGLPSDRFSAERTGGSVSTLTIQRTQQEDSAVYLCASRPQGQGRGETQYFGPGTRLLVL.

This rearrangement joins TRBV4-3 to TRBJ2-2; 12 bases are a match to TRBD2. Germline V gives CDR1 LGHNA, CDR2 YSLEER. Trimming cost V 2 bases and J 3 bases; bases outside gene matches: 1. The CDR3 extends over 16 amino acids. The CDR3 loop reads CASSQRLAGDTGELFF. The DNA of the CDR3 is TGCGCCAGCAGCCAACGACTAGCGGGAGACACCGGGGAGCTGTTTTTT.

The genes are TRBV4-2 and TRBJ2-7; no clear D gene. There are 13 residues in the CDR3. Germline V CDR1 and CDR2: LGHNA, YNFKEQ. V lost 1 base and J 4 bases, leaving 8 bases between the germline ends. The CDR3: CASSQALKYEQYF. DNA of the CDR3: TGTGCCAGCAGCCAAGCACTAAAATACGAGCAGTACTTC.

As regards this clone: Other DNA sequences of this sample code for an identical CDR3. The chain recombines TRBV30 with TRBJ1-1; D ambiguous. Trimming pared 0 bases from V and 3 bases from J, leaving 8 bases between. CDR1 is GTSNPN and CDR2 is SVGIG in the germline V gene (reference sequence). The CDR3 loop spans 13 amino acids. The CDR3, as DNA: TGTGCCTGGAGTGTACGCGGAGACACTGAAGCTTTCTTT. Protein sequence: CAWSVRGDTEAFF.

The rearrangement uses TRBV27 and TRBJ2-1; weak D call: TRBD2 (7 bases). V gave up 5 bases and J gave up 5 bases, with 19 bases separating them. Germline assignment: CDR1 MNHEY and CDR2 SMNVEV (reference sequence). The CDR3 consists of 16 residues. This chain's CDR3 is CASSQRDTVSHNEQFF. In DNA form, the CDR3 reads TGTGCCAGCAGTCAGCGGGACACAGTATCACACAATGAGCAGTTCTTC.

The chain couples TRBV5-6 to TRBJ1-1, with 7 bases aligning to TRBD1. The CDR3 sequence is 14 residues long. V lost 5 bases and J lost 3; bases outside the gene matches: 7. The germline CDR1 and CDR2 sequences are SGHDT and YYEEEE. CDR3 sequence (DNA): TGTGCCAGCAGTTTACAGGGGCGATACACTGAAGCTTTCTTT. It encodes CASSLQGRYTEAFF.